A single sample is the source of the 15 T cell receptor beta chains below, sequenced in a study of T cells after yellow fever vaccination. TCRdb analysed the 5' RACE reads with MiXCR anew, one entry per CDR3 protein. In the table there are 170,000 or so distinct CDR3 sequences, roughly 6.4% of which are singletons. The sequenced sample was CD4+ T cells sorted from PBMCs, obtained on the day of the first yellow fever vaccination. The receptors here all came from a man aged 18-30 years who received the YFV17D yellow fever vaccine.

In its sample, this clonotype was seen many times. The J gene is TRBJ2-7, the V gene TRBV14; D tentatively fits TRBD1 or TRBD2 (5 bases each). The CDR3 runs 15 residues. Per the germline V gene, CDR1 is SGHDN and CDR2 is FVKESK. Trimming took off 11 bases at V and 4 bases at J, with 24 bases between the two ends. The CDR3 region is CAGTRGDIPTYEQYV. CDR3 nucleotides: TGTGCCGGGACCAGAGGCGACATCCCTACATACGAGCAGTACGTC.

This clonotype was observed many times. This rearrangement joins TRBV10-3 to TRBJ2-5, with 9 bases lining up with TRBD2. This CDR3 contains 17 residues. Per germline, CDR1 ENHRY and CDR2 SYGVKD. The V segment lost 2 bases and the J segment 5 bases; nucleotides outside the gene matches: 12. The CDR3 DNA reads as TGTGCCATCAGTGAGCAGGAAATACTAGCGGGCAGGGAGACCCAGTACTTC. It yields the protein CAISEQEILAGRETQYF.

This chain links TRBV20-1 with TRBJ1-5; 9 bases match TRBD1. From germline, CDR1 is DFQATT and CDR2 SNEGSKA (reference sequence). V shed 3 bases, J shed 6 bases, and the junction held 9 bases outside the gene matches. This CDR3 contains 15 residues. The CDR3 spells CSASRPGQGTQPQHF. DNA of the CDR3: TGCAGTGCTAGTCGCCCGGGACAGGGTACTCAGCCCCAGCATTTT.

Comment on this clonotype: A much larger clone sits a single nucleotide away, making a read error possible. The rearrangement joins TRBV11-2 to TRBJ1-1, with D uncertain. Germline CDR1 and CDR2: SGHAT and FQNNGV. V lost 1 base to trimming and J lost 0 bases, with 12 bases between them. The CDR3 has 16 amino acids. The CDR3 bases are TGTGCCAGCAGCTTAGGAGTGGTAGCTTTGAACACTGAAGCTTTCTTT. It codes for CASSLGVVALNTEAFF.

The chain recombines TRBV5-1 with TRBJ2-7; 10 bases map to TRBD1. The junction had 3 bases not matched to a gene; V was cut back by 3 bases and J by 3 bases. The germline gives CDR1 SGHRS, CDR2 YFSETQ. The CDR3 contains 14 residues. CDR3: CASSSTGGGYEQYF. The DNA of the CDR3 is TGCGCCAGCAGCTCGACAGGGGGCGGCTACGAGCAGTACTTC.

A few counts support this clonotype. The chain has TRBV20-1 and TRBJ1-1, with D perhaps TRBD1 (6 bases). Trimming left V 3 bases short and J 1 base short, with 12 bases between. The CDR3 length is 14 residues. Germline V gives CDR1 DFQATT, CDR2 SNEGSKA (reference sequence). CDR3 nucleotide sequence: TGCAGTGCTAGTAGAGGGGGAGGGAACACTGAAGCTTTCTTT. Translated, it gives CSASRGGGNTEAFF.

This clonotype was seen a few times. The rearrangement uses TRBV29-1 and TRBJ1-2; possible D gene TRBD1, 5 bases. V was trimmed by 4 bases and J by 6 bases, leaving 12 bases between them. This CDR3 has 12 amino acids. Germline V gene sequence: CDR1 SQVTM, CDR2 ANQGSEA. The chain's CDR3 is CSVGDGGDGYTF. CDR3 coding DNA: TGCAGCGTTGGCGACGGGGGGGATGGCTACACCTTC. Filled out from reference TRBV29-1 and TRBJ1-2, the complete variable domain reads SAVISQKPSRDICQRGTSLTIQCQVDSQVTMMFWYRQQPGQSLTLIATANQGSEATYESGFVIDKFPISRPNLTFSTLTVSNMSPEDSSIYLCSVGDGGDGYTFGSGTRLTVV.

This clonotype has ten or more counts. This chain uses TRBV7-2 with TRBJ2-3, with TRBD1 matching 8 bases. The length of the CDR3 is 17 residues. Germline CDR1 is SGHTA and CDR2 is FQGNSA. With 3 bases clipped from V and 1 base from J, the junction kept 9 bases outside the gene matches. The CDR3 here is CASSFLRGQTGTDTQYF. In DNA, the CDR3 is TGTGCCAGCAGCTTTCTCAGGGGGCAGACCGGCACAGATACGCAGTATTTT. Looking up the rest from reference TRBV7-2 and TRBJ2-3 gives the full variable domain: GAGVSQSPSNKVTEKGKDVELRCDPISGHTALYWYRQSLGQGLEFLIYFQGNSAPDKSGLPSDRFSAERTGGSVSTLTIQRTQQEDSAVYLCASSFLRGQTGTDTQYFGPGTRLTVL.

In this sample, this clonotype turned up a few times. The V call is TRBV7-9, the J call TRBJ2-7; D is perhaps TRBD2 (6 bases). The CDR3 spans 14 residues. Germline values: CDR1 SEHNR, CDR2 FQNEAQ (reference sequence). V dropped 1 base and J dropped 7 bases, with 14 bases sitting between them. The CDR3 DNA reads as TGTGCCAGCAGCTTAGAGGAGGGTTCGAGAGAGCAGTACGTC. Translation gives CASSLEEGSREQYV.

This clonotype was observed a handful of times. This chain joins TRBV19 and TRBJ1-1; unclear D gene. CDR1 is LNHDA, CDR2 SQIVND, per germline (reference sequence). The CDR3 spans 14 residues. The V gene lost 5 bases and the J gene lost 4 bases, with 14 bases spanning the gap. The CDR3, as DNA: TGTGCCAGTAGTGAATCGGGATGGACCACTGAAGCTTTCTTT. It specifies CASSESGWTTEAFF. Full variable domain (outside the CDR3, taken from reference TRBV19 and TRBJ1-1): DGGITQSPKYLFRKEGQNVTLSCEQNLNHDAMYWYRQDPGQGLRLIYYSQIVNDFQKGDIAEGYSVSREKKESFPLTVTSAQKNPTAFYLCASSESGWTTEAFFGQGTRLTVV.

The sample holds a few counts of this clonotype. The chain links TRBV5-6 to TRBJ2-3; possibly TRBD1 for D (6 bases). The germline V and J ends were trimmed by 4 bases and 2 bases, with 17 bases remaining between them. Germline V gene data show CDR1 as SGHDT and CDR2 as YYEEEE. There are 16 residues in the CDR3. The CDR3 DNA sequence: TGTGCCAGCAGCCCCTCAGGCGACAGGTACACAGATACGCAGTATTTT. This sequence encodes CASSPSGDRYTDTQYF.

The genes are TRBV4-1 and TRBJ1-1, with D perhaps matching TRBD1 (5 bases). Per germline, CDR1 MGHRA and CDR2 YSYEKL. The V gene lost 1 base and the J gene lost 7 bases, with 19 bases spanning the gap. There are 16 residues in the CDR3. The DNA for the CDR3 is TGCGCCAGCAGCCAAGGTGGGGTGGACAACACGATTGAAGCTTTCTTT. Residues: CASSQGGVDNTIEAFF.

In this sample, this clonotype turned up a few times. CDR3 nucleotide sequence: TGTGCCAGCAGCTTGGTCGCTCCGGGACTAGGGGAGACCCAGTACTTC. This codes for CASSLVAPGLGETQYF. The gene calls are TRBV11-2 and TRBJ2-5; TRBD2 aligns across 8 bases. Germline CDR1 reads SGHAT; CDR2 reads FQNNGV. J gave up 5 bases and V 3 bases, and 11 bases lay outside the gene matches. The CDR3 is 16 amino acids.

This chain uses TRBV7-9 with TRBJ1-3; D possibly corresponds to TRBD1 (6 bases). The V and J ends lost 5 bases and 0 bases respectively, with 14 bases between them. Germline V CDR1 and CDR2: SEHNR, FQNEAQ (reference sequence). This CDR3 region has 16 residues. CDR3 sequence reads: CASSDTDRFSGNTIYF. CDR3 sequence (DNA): TGTGCCAGCAGCGACACGGACAGATTCTCTGGAAACACCATATATTTT.

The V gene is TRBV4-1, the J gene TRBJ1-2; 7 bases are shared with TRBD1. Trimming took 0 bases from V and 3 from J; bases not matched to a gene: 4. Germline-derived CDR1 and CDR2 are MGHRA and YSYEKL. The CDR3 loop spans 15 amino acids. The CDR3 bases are TGCGCCAGCAGCCAAGAGGACAGGCGCTACTATGGCTACACCTTC. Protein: CASSQEDRRYYGYTF.